This T cell receptor (beta chain) stems from a study of T cells expressing NK-cell markers (TCRdb year 2020). Looking at the study overall: TCR beta-chain repertoires were profiled in sorted CD3+CD56+NKG2C+, CD3+CD56+NKG2C- and CD3+CD56-NKG2C+ T-cell subsets from eight donors. Of the eight sequenced donors, seven were found to be HCMV-seropositive and one was found to be HCMV-seronegative. Randomly selected healthy volunteers, three men and five women, were used as the eight sequenced donors. The libraries were sequenced on Illumina HiSeq 2000/2500, MiSeq or NextSeq, producing 2 x 150 bp reads. Study-wide conclusions, independent of this receptor: Whether the expanded NKG2C-expressing T cell clones were specific for HCMV antigens remained unclear. For several donors, the dominant CD3+CD56+NKG2C+ clonotypes were among the top 10 CD8+ clonotypes and accounted for 1.0-7.0% of CD8+ T cells. Those dominant clonotypes were again the most abundant among CD3+CD56-NKG2C+ cells in four donors, at roughly 28.3-65%.

Sequencing was carried out with an Illumina HiSeq 2000. The TCR beta cDNA libraries were made using 5'RACE template switching, a step that added both a universal primer site and unique molecular identifiers. cDNA synthesis was primed from the TCR beta constant segment, followed by two successive PCR amplification steps. From the authors' description of their analysis: MIGEC was used to demultiplex reads and group the reads by UMI, and MiTCR was used to assemble and quantify clonotypes. To exclude erroneous sequences, any TCR cDNA sequence not supported by at least two reads was discarded. The tcR package was used for downstream repertoire analysis, and clonotypes were matched across fractions by CDR3 nucleotide sequence plus V segment. VDJmatch was used to annotate antigen specificity against VDJdb, with one amino acid substitution in CDR3 allowed. The reads went through TCRdb reprocessing, and each CDR3 protein sequence gets one entry with no DNA. Here the V and J calls rest on TCRdb's processing, not on the authors' analysis. This specimen's table enumerates under 200,000 distinct CDR3 sequences. Of the sample, approximately 18% is held by the ten largest clones.

A commercial ELISA kit detecting HCMV-specific IgG in serum was used to determine HCMV serostatus. Ficoll density gradient centrifugation was used to isolate peripheral blood mononuclear cells from blood. The CDR3 measures 14 amino acids from cysteine to phenylalanine. No coding sequence is recorded. CDR1 and CDR2 (SGHRS, YFSETQ) derive from the germline V gene. Points on this clonotype: Its antigen has not been determined.

The rearranged segments are TRBV5-1 and TRBJ1-1; TCRdb names TRBD1, which stays unverified in the absence of DNA. Sequenced sample: blood T cells: a sorted CD56 or NKG2C T cell subset, CD4+ or CD8+ T cells, or bulk PBMC T cells (not recorded which). This TCR was sampled from a woman aged 18 to 75 in good health. For the CDR3, the sequence is CASRRDRENTEAFF. The reference TRBV5-1 and TRBJ1-1 proteins fill in what lies around the CDR3, so the full variable domain reads KAGVTQTPRYLIKTRGQQVTLSCSPISGHRSVSWYQQTPGQGLQFLFEYFSETQRNKGNFPGRFSGRQFSNSRSEMNVSTLELGDSALYLCASRRDRENTEAFFGQGTRLTVV.